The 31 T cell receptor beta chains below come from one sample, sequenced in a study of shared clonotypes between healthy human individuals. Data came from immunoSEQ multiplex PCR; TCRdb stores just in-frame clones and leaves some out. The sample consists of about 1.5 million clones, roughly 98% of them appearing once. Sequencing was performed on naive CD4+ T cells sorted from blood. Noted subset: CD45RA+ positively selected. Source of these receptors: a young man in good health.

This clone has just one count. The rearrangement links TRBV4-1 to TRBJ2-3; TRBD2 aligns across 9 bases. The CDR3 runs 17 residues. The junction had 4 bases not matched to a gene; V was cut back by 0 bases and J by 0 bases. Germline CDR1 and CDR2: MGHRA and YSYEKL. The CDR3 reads CASSQDGGRGSTDTQYF. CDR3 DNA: TGCGCCAGCAGCCAAGATGGCGGGAGGGGGAGCACAGATACGCAGTATTTT.

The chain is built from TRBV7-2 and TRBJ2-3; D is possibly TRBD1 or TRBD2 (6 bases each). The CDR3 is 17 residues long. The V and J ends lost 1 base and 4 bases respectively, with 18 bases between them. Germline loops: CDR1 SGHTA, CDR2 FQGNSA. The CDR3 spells CASSLGFPGAQADTQYF. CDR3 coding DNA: TGTGCCAGCAGCTTAGGGTTCCCGGGGGCGCAAGCAGATACGCAGTATTTT.

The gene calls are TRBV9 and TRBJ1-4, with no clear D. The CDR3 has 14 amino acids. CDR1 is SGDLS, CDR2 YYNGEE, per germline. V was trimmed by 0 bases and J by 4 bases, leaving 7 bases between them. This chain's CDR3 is CASSVASHNEKLFF. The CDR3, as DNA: TGTGCCAGCAGCGTAGCAAGCCATAATGAAAAACTGTTTTTT.

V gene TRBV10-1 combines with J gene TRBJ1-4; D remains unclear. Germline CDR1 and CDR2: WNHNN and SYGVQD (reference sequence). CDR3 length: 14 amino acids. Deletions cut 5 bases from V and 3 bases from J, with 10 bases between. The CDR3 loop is CASSLESANEKLFF. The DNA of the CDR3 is TGCGCCAGCAGTTTAGAGAGCGCTAATGAAAAACTGTTTTTT.

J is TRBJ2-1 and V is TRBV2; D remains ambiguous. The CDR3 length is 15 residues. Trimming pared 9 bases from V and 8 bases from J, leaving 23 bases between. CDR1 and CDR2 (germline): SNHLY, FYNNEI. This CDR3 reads CASYATTTTTDEQFF. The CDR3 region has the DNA TGTGCCAGTTATGCGACCACTACCACTACCGATGAGCAGTTCTTC.

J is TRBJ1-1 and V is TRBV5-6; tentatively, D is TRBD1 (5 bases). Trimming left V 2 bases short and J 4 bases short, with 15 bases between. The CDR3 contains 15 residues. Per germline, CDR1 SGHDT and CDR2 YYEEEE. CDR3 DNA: TGTGCCAGCAGCTTACGAGGAATTGGGGGCACTGAAGCTTTCTTT. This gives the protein CASSLRGIGGTEAFF.

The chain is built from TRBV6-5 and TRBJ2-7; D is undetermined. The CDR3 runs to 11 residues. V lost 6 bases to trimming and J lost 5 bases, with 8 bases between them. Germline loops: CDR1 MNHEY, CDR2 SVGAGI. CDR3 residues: CASRLGHEQYF. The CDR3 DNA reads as TGTGCCAGCAGGTTAGGGCACGAGCAGTACTTC.

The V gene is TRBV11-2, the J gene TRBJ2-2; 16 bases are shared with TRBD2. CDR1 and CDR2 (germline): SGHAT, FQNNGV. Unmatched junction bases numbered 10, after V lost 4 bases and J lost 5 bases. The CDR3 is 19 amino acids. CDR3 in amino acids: CASSSRPGTSGRGTGELFF. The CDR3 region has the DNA TGTGCCAGCAGCTCCCGTCCCGGGACTAGCGGGAGGGGGACCGGGGAGCTGTTTTTT.

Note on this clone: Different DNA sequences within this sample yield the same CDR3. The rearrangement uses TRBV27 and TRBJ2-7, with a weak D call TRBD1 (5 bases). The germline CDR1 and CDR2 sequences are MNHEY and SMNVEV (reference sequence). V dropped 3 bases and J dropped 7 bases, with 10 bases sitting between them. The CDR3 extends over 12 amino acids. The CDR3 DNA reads TGTGCCAGCAGTTTTAGGGGCTCTGAGCAGTACTTC. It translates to CASSFRGSEQYF.

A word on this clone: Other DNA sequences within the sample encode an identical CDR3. CDR3 nucleotide sequence: TGTGCCATCAGTGACGGGCAGGGCGGCAATCAGCCCCAGCATTTT. Protein sequence: CAISDGQGGNQPQHF. The chain is built from TRBV10-3 and TRBJ1-5, with a tentative D call TRBD1 (5 bases). There are 15 residues in the CDR3. V lost 3 bases and J lost 2, with 11 bases in between. CDR1 and CDR2 (germline): ENHRY, SYGVKD.

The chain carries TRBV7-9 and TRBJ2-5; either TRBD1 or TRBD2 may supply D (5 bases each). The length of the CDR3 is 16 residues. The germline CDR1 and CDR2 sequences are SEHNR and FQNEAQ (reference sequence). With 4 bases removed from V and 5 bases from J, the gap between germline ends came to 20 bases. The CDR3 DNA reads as TGTGCCAGCAGCTCTTTGGGGGTGGTGTTATATGAGACCCAGTACTTC. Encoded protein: CASSSLGVVLYETQYF.

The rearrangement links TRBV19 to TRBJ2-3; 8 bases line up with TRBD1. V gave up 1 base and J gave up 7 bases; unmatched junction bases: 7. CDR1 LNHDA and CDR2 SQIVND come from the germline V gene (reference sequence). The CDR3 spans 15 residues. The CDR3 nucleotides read TGTGCCAGTAGTATAGGGCAGGGGGCGATGTATACGCAGTATTTT. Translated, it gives CASSIGQGAMYTQYF.

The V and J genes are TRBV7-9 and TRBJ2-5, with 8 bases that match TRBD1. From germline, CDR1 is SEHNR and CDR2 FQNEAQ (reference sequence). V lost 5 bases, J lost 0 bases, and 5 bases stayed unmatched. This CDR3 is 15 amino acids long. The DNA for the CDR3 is TGTGCCAGCAGCCCCCGGACAGGGTACCAAGAGACCCAGTACTTC. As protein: CASSPRTGYQETQYF.

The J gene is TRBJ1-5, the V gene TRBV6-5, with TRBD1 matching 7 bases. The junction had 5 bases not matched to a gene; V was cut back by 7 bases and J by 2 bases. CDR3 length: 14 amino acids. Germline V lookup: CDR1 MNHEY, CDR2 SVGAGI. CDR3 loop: CASKATGGNQPQHF. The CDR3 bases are TGTGCCAGCAAAGCCACAGGGGGCAATCAGCCCCAGCATTTT.

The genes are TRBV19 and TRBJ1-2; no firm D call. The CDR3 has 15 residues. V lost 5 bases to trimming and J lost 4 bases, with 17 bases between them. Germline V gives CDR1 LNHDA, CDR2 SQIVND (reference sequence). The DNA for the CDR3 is TGTGCCAGTAGTCGGGCCCATGGTCTAGGCTATGGCTACACCTTC. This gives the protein CASSRAHGLGYGYTF.

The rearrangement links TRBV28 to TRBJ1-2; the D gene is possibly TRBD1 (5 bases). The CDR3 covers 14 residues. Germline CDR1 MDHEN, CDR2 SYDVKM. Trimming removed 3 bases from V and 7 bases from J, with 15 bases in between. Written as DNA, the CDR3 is TGTGCCAGCAGTTTGCCAGGGTCTTATGGTGGCTACACCTTC. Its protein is CASSLPGSYGGYTF.

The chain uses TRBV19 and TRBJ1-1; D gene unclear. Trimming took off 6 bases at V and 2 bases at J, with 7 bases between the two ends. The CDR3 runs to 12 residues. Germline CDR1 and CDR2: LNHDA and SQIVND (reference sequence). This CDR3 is CASSYPNTEAFF. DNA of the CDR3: TGTGCCAGTAGCTATCCAAACACTGAAGCTTTCTTT.

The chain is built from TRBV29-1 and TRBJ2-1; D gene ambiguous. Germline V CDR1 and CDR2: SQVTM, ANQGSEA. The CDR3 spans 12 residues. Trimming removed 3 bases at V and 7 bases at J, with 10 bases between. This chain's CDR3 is CSVDAGRNEQFF. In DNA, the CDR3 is TGCAGCGTTGATGCCGGCCGGAATGAGCAGTTCTTC.

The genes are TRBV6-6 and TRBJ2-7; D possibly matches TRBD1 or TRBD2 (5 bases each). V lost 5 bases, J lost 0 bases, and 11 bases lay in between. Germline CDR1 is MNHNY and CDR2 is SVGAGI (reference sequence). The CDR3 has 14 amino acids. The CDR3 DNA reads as TGTGCCAGCAGTCCCCGGGACCTCTCCTACGAGCAGTACTTC. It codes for CASSPRDLSYEQYF.

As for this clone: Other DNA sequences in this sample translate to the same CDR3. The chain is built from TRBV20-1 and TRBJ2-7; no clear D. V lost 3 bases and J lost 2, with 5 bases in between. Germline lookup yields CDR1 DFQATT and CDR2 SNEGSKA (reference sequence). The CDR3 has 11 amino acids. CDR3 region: CSASETYEQYF. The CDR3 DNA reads TGCAGTGCTAGCGAGACCTACGAGCAGTACTTC.

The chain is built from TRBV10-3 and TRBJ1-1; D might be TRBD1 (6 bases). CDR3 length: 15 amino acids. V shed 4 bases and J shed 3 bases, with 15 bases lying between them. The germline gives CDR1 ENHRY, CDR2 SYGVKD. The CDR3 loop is CAISGGARGDTEAFF. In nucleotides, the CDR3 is TGTGCCATCAGTGGTGGGGCCAGGGGCGACACTGAAGCTTTCTTT.

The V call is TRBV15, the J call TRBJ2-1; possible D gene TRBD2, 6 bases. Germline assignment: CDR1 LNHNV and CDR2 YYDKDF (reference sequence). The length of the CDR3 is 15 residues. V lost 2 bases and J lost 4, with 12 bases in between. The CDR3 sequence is CATSRPGTSYNEQFF. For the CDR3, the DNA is TGTGCCACCAGCAGACCAGGGACTTCATACAATGAGCAGTTCTTC.

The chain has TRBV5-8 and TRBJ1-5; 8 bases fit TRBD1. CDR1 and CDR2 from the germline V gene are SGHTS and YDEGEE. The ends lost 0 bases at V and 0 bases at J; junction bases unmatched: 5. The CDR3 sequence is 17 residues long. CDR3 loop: CASSLGGTGVSNQPQHF. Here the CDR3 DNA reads TGTGCCAGCAGCTTGGGTGGGACAGGTGTTAGCAATCAGCCCCAGCATTTT.

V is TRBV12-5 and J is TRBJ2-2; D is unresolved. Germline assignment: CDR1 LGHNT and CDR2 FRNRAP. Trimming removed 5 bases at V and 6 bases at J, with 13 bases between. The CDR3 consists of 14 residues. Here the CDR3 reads CASGILGRPGELFF. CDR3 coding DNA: TGTGCTAGTGGTATCCTCGGACGGCCCGGGGAGCTGTTTTTT.

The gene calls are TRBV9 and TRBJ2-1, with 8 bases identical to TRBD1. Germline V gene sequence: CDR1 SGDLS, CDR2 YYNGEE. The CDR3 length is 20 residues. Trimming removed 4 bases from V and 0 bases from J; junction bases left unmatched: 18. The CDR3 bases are TGTGCCAGCAGCACACCCTCAGACGGGCAGGGGGCGAGCTCCTACAATGAGCAGTTCTTC. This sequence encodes CASSTPSDGQGASSYNEQFF.

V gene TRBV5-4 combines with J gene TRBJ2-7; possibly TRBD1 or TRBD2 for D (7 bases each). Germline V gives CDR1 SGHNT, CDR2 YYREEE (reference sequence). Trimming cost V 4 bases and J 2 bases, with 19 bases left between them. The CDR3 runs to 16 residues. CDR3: CASSLPGGRGTYEQYF. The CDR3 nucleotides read TGTGCCAGCAGCCTCCCAGGGGGGCGGGGGACCTACGAGCAGTACTTC.

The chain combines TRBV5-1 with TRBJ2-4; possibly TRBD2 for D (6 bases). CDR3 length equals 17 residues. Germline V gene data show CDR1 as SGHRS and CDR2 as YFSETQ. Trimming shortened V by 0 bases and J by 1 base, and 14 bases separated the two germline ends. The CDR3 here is CASSLARLGEAKNIQYF. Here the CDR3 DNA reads TGCGCCAGCAGCTTGGCCCGACTAGGGGAGGCCAAAAACATTCAGTACTTC.

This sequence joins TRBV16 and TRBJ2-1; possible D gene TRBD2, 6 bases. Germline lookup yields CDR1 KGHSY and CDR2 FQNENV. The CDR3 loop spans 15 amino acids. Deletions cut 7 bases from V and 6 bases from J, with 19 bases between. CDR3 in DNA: TGTGCCAGCAAAGAAGGCGGGAAAACTGGCAATGAGCAGTTCTTC. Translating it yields CASKEGGKTGNEQFF.

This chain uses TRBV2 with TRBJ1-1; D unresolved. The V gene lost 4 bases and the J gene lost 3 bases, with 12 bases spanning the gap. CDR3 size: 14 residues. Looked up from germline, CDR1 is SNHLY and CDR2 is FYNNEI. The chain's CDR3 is CASSGHNSYTEAFF. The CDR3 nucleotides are TGTGCCAGCAGTGGGCACAACTCTTACACTGAAGCTTTCTTT.

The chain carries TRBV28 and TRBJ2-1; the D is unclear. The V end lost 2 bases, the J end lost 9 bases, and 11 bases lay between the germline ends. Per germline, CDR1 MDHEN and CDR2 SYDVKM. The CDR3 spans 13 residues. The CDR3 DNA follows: TGTGCCAGCAGTTTAGGTGGAGTCCGTGAGCAGTTCTTC. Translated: CASSLGGVREQFF.

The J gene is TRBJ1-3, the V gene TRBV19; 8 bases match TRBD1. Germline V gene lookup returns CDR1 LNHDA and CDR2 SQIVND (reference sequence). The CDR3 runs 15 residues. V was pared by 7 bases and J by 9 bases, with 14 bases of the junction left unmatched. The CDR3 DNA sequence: TGTGCCAGTATCCCGGGACAGGCGACTCGGGGCACCATATATTTT. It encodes CASIPGQATRGTIYF.